These T cell receptor beta chains were read from a single sample in a study of T cells in localized non-small cell lung cancer. TCRdb keeps only in-frame clones here, not all; method: immunoSEQ multiplex PCR. The repertoire holds about 55,000 clones, with approximately 83% as singletons. Here the sequenced sample was peripheral blood mononuclear cells, taken before any cancer treatment. The receptor set was obtained from a man aged 40-75 years with stage III lung adenocarcinoma. Both conserved end residues are part of each CDR3. D genes are given only for firm matches. Expanded clones get a size class; other rows say once, few or many, or leave the size out.

cdr3_nt cdr3_aa j_call v_call d_call clone_size
TGTGCCAGCTGCCCTCCGGGACATAACTATGGCTACACCTTC CASCPPGHNYGYTF TRBJ1-2 TRBV21-1 - -
TGTGCCAGCACGGGTTTGGATCAGCCCCAGCATTTT CASTGLDQPQHF TRBJ1-5 TRBV28 - -
TGTGCCAGTTCATTAAGGGCCGACGAGCAGTACTTC CASSLRADEQYF TRBJ2-7 TRBV19 - -
TGTGCCAGCAGCCTCTGGCGGGCCCCCTCTGAGCAGTTCTTC CASSLWRAPSEQFF TRBJ2-1 TRBV14 - -
TGTGCCAGTAGTATAGACCAACAGGTTCCCTACGAGCAGTACTTC CASSIDQQVPYEQYF TRBJ2-7 TRBV19 - -
TGTGCCATCAGCAGGGAGAAGGACACTGAAGCTTTCTTT CAISREKDTEAFF TRBJ1-1 TRBV10-3 - -
TGCGCCAGCGGGACTACCTACAATGAGCAGTTCTTC CASGTTYNEQFF TRBJ2-1 TRBV10-1 TRBD2 -
TGCGCCAGCAGCGCGGGGACCGACCCTCGGGACGAGCAGTACTTC CASSAGTDPRDEQYF TRBJ2-7 TRBV5-1 - -
TGTGCTAGTGGGACAGGGGGCCTATTTGCTGAAGCTTTCTTT CASGTGGLFAEAFF TRBJ1-1 TRBV12-5 TRBD1 -
TGTGCCAGCAGTTACACTCTGGGGGGCGTCGGGCAGTACTTC CASSYTLGGVGQYF TRBJ2-7 TRBV27 - many
TGTGCCTGGGGAGATACAGGACAGGGAAAGAATCAGCCCCAGCATTTT CAWGDTGQGKNQPQHF TRBJ1-5 TRBV30 TRBD1 -
TGTGCCAGCAGCTTAGGCTCAGGGTCCCACTCCACCGGGGAGCTGTTTTTT CASSLGSGSHSTGELFF TRBJ2-2 TRBV7-2 - -
TGTGCCAGCAGTGAAGCCGGGACAGGGGGCACTGAAGCTTTCTTT CASSEAGTGGTEAFF TRBJ1-1 TRBV2 TRBD1 few
TGTGCCAGCAGTTTGGGAGCAGGGATGGATACGCAGTATTTT CASSLGAGMDTQYF TRBJ2-3 TRBV27 - -
TGTGCCAGCACGGAGGCGGGTCACACCGGGGAGCTGTTTTTT CASTEAGHTGELFF TRBJ2-2 TRBV9 - -
TGTGCCAGTAGTGGGGACACGGCGGTGCCCCTCCACTTT CASSGDTAVPLHF TRBJ1-6 TRBV19 - -
TGTGCCAGCAGTTTATTGGCGGGGGAAGCTTTCTTT CASSLLAGEAFF TRBJ1-1 TRBV27 - -
TGTGCCAGCAGCTTAACGCTGGGGAGTGGTGAGCAGTTCTTC CASSLTLGSGEQFF TRBJ2-1 TRBV7-3 - -
TGCGCCAGCAGCCTCGAAGGAGGGGCGCTAGGCTACACCTTC CASSLEGGALGYTF TRBJ1-2 TRBV5-1 - few
TGTGCCAGCTCACCAGGGACAGGGTCCTCCTACGAGCAGTACTTC CASSPGTGSSYEQYF TRBJ2-7 TRBV18 TRBD1 -
TGTGCCAGCAGCGTAGTACCAGGGGGTAATGAAAAACTGTTTTTT CASSVVPGGNEKLFF TRBJ1-4 TRBV9 TRBD1 -
TGTGCCAGCACCCGCGAGGTTACCTACGAGCAGTACTTC CASTREVTYEQYF TRBJ2-7 TRBV7-9 - -
TGTGCCAGCAGCTTAGGTCCGCGGGCTGAAGCTTTCTTT CASSLGPRAEAFF TRBJ1-1 TRBV11-3 - -
TGTGCCAGCAGTGAGGGGTATCCAGGGTCTTACGAGCAGTACTTC CASSEGYPGSYEQYF TRBJ2-7 TRBV2 - -
TGTGCCAGCAGTTTCCCGGAGGGTGAGCAGTTCTTC CASSFPEGEQFF TRBJ2-1 TRBV27 - -
TGCGCCAGCAGCCAAGATGAGAACCAGCCCCAGCATTTT CASSQDENQPQHF TRBJ1-5 TRBV4-1 - -
TGTGCCAGCCAGGCGGTGGATCAGCCCCAGCATTTT CASQAVDQPQHF TRBJ1-5 TRBV28 - -
TGTGCCAGCAGGATCTATAATTCACCCCTCCACTTT CASRIYNSPLHF TRBJ1-6 TRBV6-1 - -
TGTGCCAGCAGTACCCGCCCGGCTAGCGGGACACCCCAAGAGACCCAGTACTTC CASSTRPASGTPQETQYF TRBJ2-5 TRBV28 TRBD2 -
TGTGCCAGCAGCGTAGACGGGGGAGGGGCCCAGTACTTC CASSVDGGGAQYF TRBJ2-5 TRBV9 TRBD2 -
TGCGCCAGCAGCTCGAGACTAGCGGCGAATCTCAATGAGCAGTTCTTC CASSSRLAANLNEQFF TRBJ2-1 TRBV5-1 TRBD2 -
TGTGCCAGCAGCCAAGGGAGGGCGAACACCATATATTTT CASSQGRANTIYF TRBJ1-3 TRBV4-2 - -
TGTGCCAGCAGTCCCAACTACAATGAGCAGTTCTTC CASSPNYNEQFF TRBJ2-1 TRBV6-6 - -
TGTGCCAGCAGCTTGGAGGGGACAGATACGCAGTATTTT CASSLEGTDTQYF TRBJ2-3 TRBV5-4 - -
TGCAGCGTTGAAGACGGGATAGCGGGGGGCGAGACCCAGTACTTC CSVEDGIAGGETQYF TRBJ2-5 TRBV29-1 TRBD2 -
TGTGCCAGCAGCCCCGGGTTCTCTGGGGCCAACGTCCTGACTTTC CASSPGFSGANVLTF TRBJ2-6 TRBV11-2 - -
TGTGCCAGTAGTACCGGACAGGGGCCTAGCACAGATACGCAGTATTTT CASSTGQGPSTDTQYF TRBJ2-3 TRBV19 TRBD1 few
TGTGCCAGCTCACCGGGCCAGAACACTGAAGCTTTCTTT CASSPGQNTEAFF TRBJ1-1 TRBV18 - -